This entry is about one T cell receptor (beta chain). What it recognizes is unknown. This sample was taken from a study of type 1 regulatory T cells. Overall study context: T-allo10 is a Tr1-enriched, alloantigen-specific CD4 T cell product made in vitro.

Study outcomes and limitations: Compared with non-type 1 regulatory T cells, type 1 regulatory T cells showed a more restricted TCR repertoire.

With 4 bases clipped from V and 7 bases from J, the junction kept 3 bases outside the gene matches. The CDR3 length is 12 residues. Germline CDR1 and CDR2: DFQATT and SNEGSKA (reference sequence). In TCRdb, the reads were re-called with MiXCR into one record per CDR3 protein. The top ten clones hold roughly 8.3% of a sample with tens of thousands of distinct CDR3 sequences, about a fifth of them seen once. The TCR comes from a human donor in good health. Sequencing was carried out using cultured type 1 regulatory T (Tr1) cells, either the whole culture or a sorted fraction (not recorded which). The chain joins TRBV20-1 to TRBJ2-1; 8 nucleotides agree with TRBD2. Here the CDR3 reads CSATREGNEQFF. The CDR3 coding sequence is TGCAGTGCTACCCGGGAGGGGAATGAGCAGTTCTTC.